These 17 T cell receptor beta chains were sequenced from one sample in a study of technical replicates of blood from a few donors (dated by TCRdb to about 2017). Library preparation used the immunoSEQ multiplex PCR assay. TCRdb limited this immuneACCESS table to in-frame rearrangements with V and J called. A share of clones is missing; checked studies link under half to unresolved V genes, and the rest is unexplained. This sample has tens of thousands of clones in its table, and 85% to 95% of those were observed once. Over 0.35% of the sample goes to the ten largest clones. The sequencing sample was made of T cells isolated from PBMCs. All receptors derive from a human donor in good health.

This clone was detected once. The DNA of the CDR3 is TGTGCCAGCATGCTAGCGGGAGGTAGCACCGGGGAGCTGTTTTTT. Translating it yields CASMLAGGSTGELFF. The chain joins TRBV27 to TRBJ2-2, with TRBD2 identical over 11 bases. Trimming removed 7 bases from V and 4 bases from J; junction bases left unmatched: 5. Germline V gene sequence: CDR1 MNHEY, CDR2 SMNVEV (reference sequence). This CDR3 is 15 amino acids long.

The chain uses TRBV11-2 and TRBJ1-2; 9 positions match TRBD1. The germline gives CDR1 SGHAT, CDR2 FQNNGV. The length of the CDR3 is 10 residues. Unmatched junction bases numbered 3, after V lost 6 bases and J lost 13 bases. The CDR3 region is CASRQGAITF. In DNA form, the CDR3 reads TGTGCCAGCAGACAGGGGGCGATCACCTTC.

The rearrangement joins TRBV19 to TRBJ2-7; 7 bases line up with TRBD2. The CDR3 runs 15 residues. The V gene end was trimmed by 4 bases and the J gene end by 3 bases; junction bases not matched to a gene: 9. Germline assignment: CDR1 LNHDA and CDR2 SQIVND (reference sequence). The CDR3 is CASSTRLAEGYEQYF. Written as DNA, the CDR3 is TGTGCCAGTAGTACCAGACTAGCCGAAGGCTACGAGCAGTACTTC.

The V and J genes are TRBV27 and TRBJ2-1; 9 bases match TRBD1. Losses at the gene ends were 5 bases for V and 6 bases for J; bases not matched to a gene: 5. This CDR3 is 14 amino acids long. From germline, CDR1 is MNHEY and CDR2 SMNVEV (reference sequence). CDR3 in DNA: TGTGCCAGCAGTACCAAGACAGGGGGCAATGAGCAGTTCTTC. This codes for CASSTKTGGNEQFF.

This chain connects TRBV6-1 to TRBJ2-5; D might be TRBD2 (6 bases). The CDR3 has 16 residues. Looked up from germline, CDR1 is MNHNS and CDR2 is SASEGT. V dropped 2 bases and J dropped 2 bases, with 15 bases sitting between them. The CDR3 loop is CASSERSGGVQETQYF. The DNA of the CDR3 is TGTGCCAGCAGTGAAAGATCGGGCGGGGTTCAAGAGACCCAGTACTTC.

The chain combines TRBV5-1 with TRBJ1-3; the D gene is possibly TRBD1 (5 bases). This CDR3 contains 14 residues. Germline CDR1 reads SGHRS; CDR2 reads YFSETQ. Trimming left V 0 bases short and J 8 bases short, with 12 bases between. CDR3 loop: CASSLASGRDTIYF. The CDR3 region has the DNA TGCGCCAGCAGCTTGGCCTCAGGGAGGGACACCATATATTTT.

The table lists this clone with a count of one. The chain recombines TRBV6-5 with TRBJ1-3; TRBD1 matches at 7 bases. V was pared by 3 bases and J by 0 bases, with 2 bases of the junction left unmatched. Germline CDR1 reads MNHEY; CDR2 reads SVGAGI. The CDR3 loop spans 15 amino acids. The CDR3 protein is CASSYYRGSGNTIYF. CDR3 DNA sequence: TGTGCCAGCAGTTATTACAGGGGCTCTGGAAACACCATATATTTT.

The rearrangement links TRBV5-6 to TRBJ1-5; possible D gene TRBD1, 6 bases. Germline CDR1 and CDR2: SGHDT and YYEEEE. The CDR3 totals 13 residues. The V end lost 4 bases, the J end lost 4 bases, and 9 bases lay between the germline ends. The CDR3 is CASSTGLNQPQHF. CDR3 bases: TGTGCCAGCAGCACAGGGCTGAATCAGCCCCAGCATTTT.

The CDR3 DNA reads as TGTGCCAGCAACGACGGAGCCTACGAGCAGTACTTC. Its translation is CASNDGAYEQYF. The chain links TRBV7-9 to TRBJ2-7; D ambiguous. CDR1 is SEHNR, CDR2 FQNEAQ, per germline (reference sequence). V was cut by 7 bases and J by 2 bases, with 9 bases left in between. The CDR3 spans 12 residues.

V gene TRBV9 combines with J gene TRBJ2-3, with unresolved D. The V gene lost 0 bases and the J gene lost 1 base, with 15 bases spanning the gap. CDR1 is SGDLS and CDR2 is YYNGEE in the germline V gene. This CDR3 contains 17 residues. CDR3 DNA sequence: TGTGCCAGCAGCGTAGCTTCCCTCGGCGCGGGCACAGATACGCAGTATTTT. It codes for CASSVASLGAGTDTQYF.

The genes are TRBV11-1 and TRBJ2-7; TRBD1 is a possible D gene (5 bases). CDR1 SGHAT and CDR2 FQDESV come from the germline V gene (reference sequence). Trimming cost V 0 bases and J 3 bases, with 12 bases left between them. This CDR3 is 15 amino acids long. CDR3 sequence reads: CASSLAYRMGYEQYF. The CDR3 DNA reads TGTGCCAGCAGCTTAGCTTACAGGATGGGCTACGAGCAGTACTTC.

V is TRBV5-1 and J is TRBJ1-1; D not certain. There are 13 residues in the CDR3. CDR1 SGHRS and CDR2 YFSETQ come from the germline V gene. The V end lost 3 bases, the J end lost 0 bases, and 6 bases lay between the germline ends. In DNA, the CDR3 is TGCGCCAGCAGCTCTGACTTGAACACTGAAGCTTTCTTT. It translates to CASSSDLNTEAFF.

This CDR3 is CASSRGRVTYEQYF. The CDR3 DNA reads as TGCGCCAGCAGCCGCGGGAGGGTTACCTACGAGCAGTACTTC. This chain links TRBV4-1 with TRBJ2-7; TRBD2 matches 9 bases. The V gene's germline CDR1 is MGHRA and CDR2 YSYEKL. The CDR3 has 14 residues. Trimming cost V 4 bases and J 2 bases; bases outside gene matches: 3.

The chain links TRBV5-4 to TRBJ1-1; TRBD1 is a possible D gene (6 bases). V was cut by 5 bases and J by 5 bases, with 13 bases left in between. Looked up from germline, CDR1 is SGHNT and CDR2 is YYREEE (reference sequence). This CDR3 contains 13 residues. CDR3 DNA sequence: TGTGCCAGCAGGACTACAGGGAAGACTGAAGCTTTCTTT. This sequence encodes CASRTTGKTEAFF.

This clone was counted once. The CDR3 protein is CASSLGGATEAFF. CDR3 DNA sequence: TGCGCCAGCAGCTTGGGCGGGGCCACTGAAGCTTTCTTT. V usage is TRBV5-1 and J usage is TRBJ1-1; D possibly corresponds to TRBD1 (5 bases). The CDR3 has 13 amino acids. Germline CDR1 and CDR2: SGHRS and YFSETQ. With 0 bases removed from V and 4 bases from J, the gap between germline ends came to 7 bases. Supplemented by reference TRBV5-1 and TRBJ1-1, the full variable domain reads KAGVTQTPRYLIKTRGQQVTLSCSPISGHRSVSWYQQTPGQGLQFLFEYFSETQRNKGNFPGRFSGRQFSNSRSEMNVSTLELGDSALYLCASSLGGATEAFFGQGTRLTVV.

This clone came up a few times. The rearrangement joins TRBV4-3 to TRBJ1-2, with 8 bases matching TRBD1. The CDR3 totals 15 residues. CDR1 LGHNA and CDR2 YSLEER come from the germline V gene. V gave up 3 bases and J gave up 3 bases; unmatched junction bases: 6. The CDR3 loop is CASSQALQGDYGYTF. The CDR3 DNA reads as TGCGCCAGCAGCCAGGCCCTACAGGGGGACTATGGCTACACCTTC.

The CDR3 spells CASSPRTSGRTGELFF. The CDR3 bases are TGTGCCAGCAGCCCTCGGACTAGCGGGAGAACCGGGGAGCTGTTTTTT. The rearrangement uses TRBV9 and TRBJ2-2; 13 bases line up with TRBD2. The CDR3 length is 16 residues. The trim removed 4 bases at V and 5 bases at J, leaving 5 bases unmatched. Germline lookup yields CDR1 SGDLS and CDR2 YYNGEE.